Listed here are 32 T cell receptor beta chains from one sample, sequenced in a study of blood T cell repertoires in COVID-19. Measured with immunoSEQ multiplex PCR; TCRdb has only the in-frame clones, and not every one. There are about 77,000 clones in the sample; more than 80% occur only once, and under 5.5% lies in the top ten. Sequencing was carried out using peripheral blood. Every receptor here comes from a woman between 65 and 79 years old with acute or convalescent COVID-19.

V usage is TRBV7-2 and J usage is TRBJ1-1; no clear D gene. CDR1 and CDR2 from the germline V gene are SGHTA and FQGNSA. Trimming took off 1 base at V and 8 bases at J, with 17 bases between the two ends. The CDR3 is made up of 15 amino acids. Written as DNA, the CDR3 is TGTGCCAGCAGCTTAGAGTTTCATGCCAGGTCAGAAGCTTTCTTT. This codes for CASSLEFHARSEAFF.

The rearrangement joins TRBV19 to TRBJ2-1; possibly TRBD2 for D (6 bases). V was pared by 4 bases and J by 8 bases, with 18 bases between. The CDR3 runs to 15 residues. Germline V lookup: CDR1 LNHDA, CDR2 SQIVND (reference sequence). This CDR3 reads CASSTIQSGVDEQFF. CDR3 in DNA: TGTGCCAGTAGTACCATACAGTCGGGGGTAGATGAGCAGTTCTTC. Full variable domain (outside the CDR3, taken from reference TRBV19 and TRBJ2-1): DGGITQSPKYLFRKEGQNVTLSCEQNLNHDAMYWYRQDPGQGLRLIYYSQIVNDFQKGDIAEGYSVSREKKESFPLTVTSAQKNPTAFYLCASSTIQSGVDEQFFGPGTRLTVL.

This clone was counted between two and nine times. V usage is TRBV7-9 and J usage is TRBJ1-1; D not certain. Germline CDR1 is SEHNR and CDR2 is FQNEAQ (reference sequence). The CDR3 has 14 residues. The V and J ends lost 1 base and 1 base respectively, with 7 bases between them. The CDR3 DNA follows: TGTGCCAGCAGCTTAGTTGGGCCGAACACTGAAGCTTTCTTT. Its translation is CASSLVGPNTEAFF.

The count of this clone is one. V is TRBV9 and J is TRBJ1-2, with a tentative D call TRBD1 (5 bases). The CDR3 consists of 14 residues. Trimming removed 0 bases from V and 2 bases from J, with 8 bases in between. The germline V gene encodes CDR1 SGDLS and CDR2 YYNGEE. The CDR3 sequence is CASSVAPGNYGYTF. DNA of the CDR3: TGTGCCAGCAGCGTAGCTCCAGGGAACTATGGCTACACCTTC.

This clone showed up just a few times. At one boundary the junction diverges from the germline segment, which might be a read error. The chain recombines TRBV5-4 with TRBJ2-1; D may correspond to TRBD1 or TRBD2 (5 bases each). Germline values: CDR1 SGHNT, CDR2 YYREEE (reference sequence). This CDR3 has 12 residues. In nucleotides, the CDR3 is TGTGCCAGTAGCTTGGGACGAGGTGAGCAGTTCTTC. This translates into CASSLGRGEQFF.

The chain has TRBV19 and TRBJ1-5; D may be TRBD1 (6 bases). The CDR3 loop spans 15 amino acids. V lost 1 base, J lost 9 bases, and 16 bases lay in between. CDR1 and CDR2 from the germline V gene are LNHDA and SQIVND (reference sequence). CDR3 DNA: TGTGCCAGTAGTATAGTAGCGGGGGCCTCCGGGCCCCAGCATTTT. This translates into CASSIVAGASGPQHF.

The chain combines TRBV4-3 with TRBJ1-2; a possible D gene is TRBD1 (6 bases). Germline V gene data show CDR1 as LGHNA and CDR2 as YSLEER. V dropped 1 base and J dropped 7 bases, with 16 bases sitting between them. The CDR3 loop spans 15 amino acids. DNA for the CDR3: TGCGCCAGCAGCCAAGCGGGGGGCGGGATGGGTGGCTACACCTTC. As protein: CASSQAGGGMGGYTF.

This clone was seen a few times. The chain employs TRBV4-3 and TRBJ1-1; possibly TRBD1 for D (6 bases). Germline CDR1 is LGHNA and CDR2 is YSLEER. The length of the CDR3 is 13 residues. Trimming pared 6 bases from V and 0 bases from J, leaving 8 bases between. CDR3 nucleotides: TGCGCCAGCAGTCGGACAGTGAACACTGAAGCTTTCTTT. Its protein product is CASSRTVNTEAFF.

In nucleotides, the CDR3 is TGTGCCAGCAGCCAGGGGGACAGGGGGAACAAAAACATTCAGTACTTC. It translates to CASSQGDRGNKNIQYF. The chain combines TRBV4-2 with TRBJ2-4; 11 bases match TRBD1. The CDR3 runs to 16 residues. V lost 3 bases, J lost 3 bases, and 4 bases stayed unmatched. Per germline, CDR1 LGHNA and CDR2 YNFKEQ.

The chain has TRBV18 and TRBJ1-6; D is uncertain. The CDR3 has 14 residues. Trimming removed 2 bases from V and 3 bases from J, with 5 bases in between. Germline V CDR1 and CDR2: KGHSH, LQKENI. This chain's CDR3 is CASSPTVYNSPLHF. As DNA, the CDR3 is TGTGCCAGCTCACCAACAGTCTATAATTCACCCCTCCACTTT.

V usage is TRBV19 and J usage is TRBJ1-1; D ambiguous. This CDR3 has 14 residues. CDR1 is LNHDA, CDR2 SQIVND, per germline (reference sequence). V dropped 4 bases and J dropped 4 bases, with 13 bases sitting between them. The DNA for the CDR3 is TGTGCCAGTAGTACTCGAGATTTCGGCACTGAAGCTTTCTTT. Translating gives CASSTRDFGTEAFF. Looking up the rest from reference TRBV19 and TRBJ1-1 gives the full variable domain: DGGITQSPKYLFRKEGQNVTLSCEQNLNHDAMYWYRQDPGQGLRLIYYSQIVNDFQKGDIAEGYSVSREKKESFPLTVTSAQKNPTAFYLCASSTRDFGTEAFFGQGTRLTVV.

This clone has a single count. The CDR3 here is CATGDRVAYAEKLFF. The CDR3 DNA reads as TGTGCCACGGGGGACAGGGTGGCCTATGCTGAAAAACTGTTTTTT. The chain joins TRBV5-6 to TRBJ1-4; the match to TRBD1 covers 9 bases. The CDR3 runs 15 residues. V lost 9 bases and J lost 7; bases outside the gene matches: 13. CDR1 and CDR2 from the germline V gene are SGHDT and YYEEEE.

The chain is built from TRBV7-3 and TRBJ2-5; D is possibly TRBD2 (5 bases). This CDR3 spans 14 amino acids. The V end was cut by 3 bases, the J end by 5 bases, with 13 bases between. Germline V gene sequence: CDR1 SGHTA, CDR2 FQGTGA. CDR3: CASSLKSRGETQYF. The CDR3 DNA is TGTGCCAGCAGCTTGAAATCCCGAGGGGAGACCCAGTACTTC. Full variable domain (outside the CDR3, taken from reference TRBV7-3 and TRBJ2-5): GAGVSQTPSNKVTEKGKYVELRCDPISGHTALYWYRQSLGQGPEFLIYFQGTGAADDSGLPNDRFFAVRPEGSVSTLKIQRTERGDSAVYLCASSLKSRGETQYFGPGTRLLVL.

This chain links TRBV6-6 with TRBJ1-2; D possibly corresponds to TRBD1 (6 bases). Trimming shortened V by 5 bases and J by 2 bases, and 12 bases separated the two germline ends. Per the germline V gene, CDR1 is MNHNY and CDR2 is SVGAGI (reference sequence). The CDR3 is 14 amino acids. CDR3 region: CASSPGHGNYGYTF. CDR3 bases: TGTGCCAGCAGTCCGGGACATGGGAACTATGGCTACACCTTC.

V and J are TRBV9 and TRBJ1-6, with 8 nucleotides matching TRBD1. The length of the CDR3 is 16 residues. With 4 bases clipped from V and 7 bases from J, the junction kept 10 bases outside the gene matches. Germline V lookup: CDR1 SGDLS, CDR2 YYNGEE. CDR3 loop: CASSKGQVSSNSPLHF. Written as DNA, the CDR3 is TGTGCCAGCAGCAAGGGACAGGTTTCTTCGAATTCACCCCTCCACTTT. Based on the CDR3 plus reference TRBV9 and TRBJ1-6, the full variable domain is DSGVTQTPKHLITATGQRVTLRCSPRSGDLSVYWYQQSLDQGLQFLIQYYNGEERAKGNILERFSAQQFPDLHSELNLSSLELGDSALYFCASSKGQVSSNSPLHFGNGTRLTVT.

CDR3 loop: CASSGQGVEQYF. The CDR3 DNA is TGTGCCAGCTCCGGACAGGGTGTCGAGCAGTACTTC. This chain connects TRBV18 to TRBJ2-7, with 8 nucleotides matching TRBD1. Trimming at V came to 6 bases and at J to 6 bases, leaving 4 bases not matched to a gene. Germline CDR1 and CDR2: KGHSH and LQKENI. The CDR3 loop spans 12 amino acids. Drawing the rest from reference TRBV18 and TRBJ2-7, the complete variable domain is NAGVMQNPRHLVRRRGQEARLRCSPMKGHSHVYWYRQLPEEGLKFMVYLQKENIIDESGMPKERFSAEFPKEGPSILRIQQVVRGDSAAYFCASSGQGVEQYFGPGTRLTVT.

This chain links TRBV19 with TRBJ1-5; D is undetermined. The ends were cut back, 9 bases at V and 7 bases at J, with 16 bases in the middle. Looked up from germline, CDR1 is LNHDA and CDR2 is SQIVND (reference sequence). The CDR3 consists of 13 residues. The CDR3, as DNA: TGTGCCAGCAATGCGGGGATGAGGCAGCCCCAGCATTTT. Translation: CASNAGMRQPQHF. Based on the CDR3 plus reference TRBV19 and TRBJ1-5, the full variable domain is DGGITQSPKYLFRKEGQNVTLSCEQNLNHDAMYWYRQDPGQGLRLIYYSQIVNDFQKGDIAEGYSVSREKKESFPLTVTSAQKNPTAFYLCASNAGMRQPQHFGDGTRLSIL.

The chain carries TRBV18 and TRBJ2-1; D may be TRBD2 (6 bases). V lost 3 bases to trimming and J lost 2 bases, with 11 bases between them. The CDR3 covers 15 residues. Germline V lookup: CDR1 KGHSH, CDR2 LQKENI. The CDR3 DNA is TGTGCCAGCTCACCGGGGGGAGTTGCCTACAATGAGCAGTTCTTC. This sequence encodes CASSPGGVAYNEQFF.

The chain recombines TRBV4-3 with TRBJ2-1; the D gene is possibly TRBD2 (5 bases). CDR1 is LGHNA and CDR2 is YSLEER in the germline V gene. With 4 bases removed from V and 8 bases from J, the gap between germline ends came to 12 bases. This CDR3 has 13 residues. CDR3 loop: CASSRELVDEQFF. CDR3 bases: TGCGCCAGCAGCCGAGAACTAGTTGATGAGCAGTTCTTC.

The genes are TRBV11-2 and TRBJ2-3; TRBD2 matches at 7 bases. The junction had 10 bases not matched to a gene; V was cut back by 2 bases and J by 5 bases. CDR1 and CDR2 from the germline V gene are SGHAT and FQNNGV. This CDR3 comprises 16 residues. The DNA of the CDR3 is TGTGCCAGCAGCTTAATCAGCGGGGTCTCCGGAGATACGCAGTATTTT. Protein product: CASSLISGVSGDTQYF.

The V gene is TRBV24-1, the J gene TRBJ2-3; D not resolved. Germline CDR1 reads KGHDR; CDR2 reads SFDVKD. V shed 4 bases and J shed 2 bases, with 12 bases lying between them. This CDR3 contains 15 residues. The CDR3 spells CATSEWARDTDTQYF. The CDR3 DNA sequence: TGTGCCACCAGTGAATGGGCCCGCGACACAGATACGCAGTATTTT.

The rearrangement uses TRBV2 and TRBJ2-5; TRBD2 is a possible D gene (6 bases). Germline V lookup: CDR1 SNHLY, CDR2 FYNNEI. This CDR3 has 13 residues. V was trimmed by 7 bases and J by 6 bases, leaving 15 bases between them. In nucleotides, the CDR3 is TGTGCCAGCAACGGGGGATCAGGGAAGACCCAGTACTTC. Translated, it gives CASNGGSGKTQYF.

This chain uses TRBV2 with TRBJ2-4; 7 nucleotides line up with TRBD2. Trimming cost V 6 bases and J 4 bases; bases outside gene matches: 9. Germline CDR1 is SNHLY and CDR2 is FYNNEI. This CDR3 region has 15 residues. CDR3 residues: CASRDWVGLKNIQYF. The DNA of the CDR3 is TGTGCCAGCAGAGACTGGGTGGGACTAAAAAACATTCAGTACTTC.

DNA for the CDR3: TGTGCCAGCAGCGTAGACCCTAACAACAGTCCCGAGGGCTACACCTTC. Translating gives CASSVDPNNSPEGYTF. The V and J genes are TRBV9 and TRBJ1-2; no clear D gene. The V and J ends lost 0 bases and 8 bases respectively, with 20 bases between them. This CDR3 has 16 amino acids. CDR1 is SGDLS and CDR2 is YYNGEE in the germline V gene. The full variable domain, completed using reference TRBV9 and TRBJ1-2, is DSGVTQTPKHLITATGQRVTLRCSPRSGDLSVYWYQQSLDQGLQFLIQYYNGEERAKGNILERFSAQQFPDLHSELNLSSLELGDSALYFCASSVDPNNSPEGYTFGSGTRLTVV.

A few counts support this clone. The CDR3, as DNA: TGTGCCAGCAGCCAAGATGTGGGGGGCTACAATGAGCAGTTCTTC. It is translated as CASSQDVGGYNEQFF. The chain has TRBV4-2 and TRBJ2-1, with a tentative D call TRBD2 (6 bases). The CDR3 covers 15 residues. Germline CDR1 is LGHNA and CDR2 is YNFKEQ. V lost 0 bases to trimming and J lost 3 bases, with 9 bases between them.

The genes are TRBV27 and TRBJ1-4; D gene unclear. The germline V gene encodes CDR1 MNHEY and CDR2 SMNVEV (reference sequence). V gave up 6 bases and J gave up 4 bases, with 12 bases separating them. The CDR3 runs to 14 residues. CDR3 DNA sequence: TGTGCCAGCAGCCAGGCTGGGTTTAATGAAAAACTGTTTTTT. It codes for CASSQAGFNEKLFF.

V is TRBV6-5 and J is TRBJ1-2; D remains ambiguous. With 3 bases removed from V and 4 bases from J, the gap between germline ends came to 6 bases. Germline assignment: CDR1 MNHEY and CDR2 SVGAGI. The CDR3 covers 12 residues. CDR3 amino acids: CASSYGFYGYTF. CDR3 DNA: TGTGCCAGCAGTTATGGCTTCTATGGCTACACCTTC.

This chain links TRBV2 with TRBJ1-1; D gene uncertain. Germline-derived CDR1 and CDR2 are SNHLY and FYNNEI. V lost 6 bases to trimming and J lost 4 bases, with 12 bases between them. This CDR3 contains 13 residues. The CDR3 here is CASRGLVGTEAFF. CDR3 in DNA: TGTGCCAGCAGGGGCCTTGTGGGCACTGAAGCTTTCTTT.

This CDR3 reads CASSWTNRGLTDTQYF. The CDR3 DNA reads as TGTGCCAGCAGTTGGACGAACAGGGGGCTTACAGATACGCAGTATTTT. This chain uses TRBV6-7 with TRBJ2-3; 9 bases are shared with TRBD1. TRBV6-7 is classed as an ORF, of uncertain function. Trimming removed 4 bases from V and 3 bases from J; junction bases left unmatched: 8. CDR3 length: 16 amino acids.

The V call is TRBV9, the J call TRBJ1-5; 8 nucleotides line up with TRBD1. The trim removed 4 bases at V and 5 bases at J, leaving 11 bases unmatched. Germline assignment: CDR1 SGDLS and CDR2 YYNGEE. The CDR3 consists of 16 residues. In DNA form, the CDR3 reads TGTGCCAGCAGCCCCCACTCGGACAGGGAGGATCAGCCCCAGCATTTT. Translating it yields CASSPHSDREDQPQHF.

This clone was detected once. This chain connects TRBV19 to TRBJ1-5; TRBD1 agrees at 10 bases. This CDR3 contains 16 residues. Germline V CDR1 and CDR2: LNHDA, SQIVND (reference sequence). The ends lost 7 bases at V and 8 bases at J; junction bases unmatched: 14. The CDR3 sequence is CASMGIGQGGVEPQHF. The CDR3 DNA is TGTGCCAGTATGGGAATTGGACAGGGGGGCGTTGAGCCCCAGCATTTT.

The gene calls are TRBV7-9 and TRBJ1-1; D uncertain. Germline CDR1 and CDR2: SEHNR and FQNEAQ (reference sequence). V was clipped by 5 bases and J by 7 bases, with 14 bases between them. This CDR3 contains 13 residues. CDR3 amino acids: CASSPIGVIEAFF. The CDR3 DNA is TGTGCCAGCAGCCCGATCGGGGTGATTGAAGCTTTCTTT.